A selection of T cell receptor beta chains follows, all from one sample in a study of T cells in localized non-small cell lung cancer. Libraries were prepared by immunoSEQ multiplex PCR; TCRdb keeps only in-frame clonotypes and omits some of them. The table has about 24,000 clones, roughly 84% seen once. Sequencing was performed on peripheral blood, taken before any cancer treatment. These receptors were obtained from an older male donor with stage I squamous cell lung carcinoma. Each CDR3 is given with its conserved first and last residue. A D gene is named only where the DNA matches it firmly. A clone size is listed for some rows: how often the clone was seen (once, few, many), or a class if it is expanded.

abundance,v_gene,j_gene,d_gene,CDR3aa,CDR3nt
-,TRBV29-1,TRBJ1-1,-,CSTLVWTEAFF,TGCAGCACCCTGGTGTGGACTGAAGCTTTCTTT
-,TRBV6-6,TRBJ2-3,-,CASSYLEDSPCYF,TGTGCCAGCAGTTACCTGGAAGACAGTCCTTGCTATTTT
-,TRBV4-2,TRBJ2-5,-,CASSQVEVETQYF,TGTGCCAGCAGCCAAGTTGAGGTGGAGACCCAGTACTTC
once,TRBV12-5,TRBJ1-5,-,CASGYSGTTSNQPQHF,TGTGCTAGTGGTTACTCGGGAACTACAAGCAATCAGCCCCAGCATTTT
once,TRBV9,TRBJ1-3,-,CASSVETGSGNTIYF,TGTGCCAGCAGCGTAGAGACCGGCTCTGGAAACACCATATATTTT
-,TRBV6-5,TRBJ2-4,TRBD1,CASSRGQGGIQYF,TGTGCCAGCAGCCGGGGACAGGGAGGCATTCAGTACTTC
-,TRBV5-1,TRBJ2-3,TRBD1,CASSLEDRAFTDTQYF,TGCGCCAGCAGCTTGGAGGACAGGGCTTTCACAGATACGCAGTATTTT
-,TRBV15,TRBJ1-2,-,CATSRERGFGYTF,TGTGCCACCAGCAGAGAACGCGGGTTTGGCTACACCTTC
-,TRBV30,TRBJ2-1,-,CAWSATTRYNEQFF,TGTGCCTGGAGTGCCACCACTAGATACAATGAGCAGTTCTTC
-,TRBV5-1,TRBJ2-2,TRBD2,CASSFTSGGFTGELFF,TGCGCCAGCAGCTTTACTAGCGGGGGGTTCACCGGGGAGCTGTTTTTT